The TCR beta chain under discussion was sequenced for a study of T cells in Graves' hyperthyroidism and ophthalmopathy. Study-wide findings and caveats: Ophthalmopathy could be told apart from stable hyperthyroidism with a 13 V-J model.

Amplified TCR beta CDR3 regions derived from RNA transcripts. The HTBI set primed first-round TCR CDR3 RT-PCR. Via MiXCR, TCRdb re-called the multiplex PCR reads, giving one row per CDR3 protein. The sample records some 200,000 distinct CDR3 sequences, about 15% being singletons. Germline lookup yields CDR1 SGHTA and CDR2 FQGTGA. The V gene lost 7 bases and the J gene lost 5 bases, with 15 bases spanning the gap. The CDR3 contains 14 residues. This clonotype was counted only a few times. Its matching antigen is unknown. Sequencing was performed on blood. The rearrangement links TRBV7-3 to TRBJ2-1; the D call may be TRBD1 or TRBD2 (6 bases each). The sequence was obtained from a man over 45 with Graves' hyperthyroidism. The CDR3 loop reads CASTVTGGDNEQFF. CDR3 sequence (DNA): TGTGCCAGCACCGTTACCGGGGGCGACAATGAGCAGTTCTTC.